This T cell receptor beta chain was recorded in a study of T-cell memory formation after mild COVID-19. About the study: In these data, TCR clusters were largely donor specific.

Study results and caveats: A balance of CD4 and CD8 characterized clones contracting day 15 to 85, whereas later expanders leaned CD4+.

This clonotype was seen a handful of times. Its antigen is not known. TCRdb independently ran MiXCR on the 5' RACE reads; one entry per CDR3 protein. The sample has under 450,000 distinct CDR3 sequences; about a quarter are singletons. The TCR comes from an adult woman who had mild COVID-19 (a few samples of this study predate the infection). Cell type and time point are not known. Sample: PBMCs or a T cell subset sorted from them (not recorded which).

The CDR3 is CASSTLAVGQETQYF. CDR3 nucleotides: TGTGCCAGCAGCACTTTGGCCGTGGGACAAGAGACCCAGTACTTC. V and J are TRBV7-9 and TRBJ2-5; D gene uncertain. The CDR3 consists of 15 residues. The germline CDR1 and CDR2 sequences are SEHNR and FQNEAQ (reference sequence). Trimming took 5 bases from V and 2 from J, leaving 15 bases between them.